This TCR beta chain is drawn from a study of control samples from healthy donors and cancer patients. Trimming at V came to 4 bases and at J to 2 bases, leaving 4 bases not matched to a gene. The CDR3 is 14 amino acids. CDR1 and CDR2 from the germline V gene are SGHAT and FQNNGV. Method: immunoSEQ multiplex PCR; TCRdb's copy keeps in-frame clones and lacks some. The sample contains fewer than 4,500 clones, 60% to 80% of which appear only once. The rearrangement joins TRBV11-2 to TRBJ1-1; 7 nucleotides line up with TRBD1. The receptor comes from a female donor with melanoma. Sequenced: formalin-fixed, paraffin-embedded tissue. The CDR3 bases are TGTGCCAGCAGCTCACAGGGGACCAACACTGAAGCTTTCTTT. Translating it yields CASSSQGTNTEAFF.